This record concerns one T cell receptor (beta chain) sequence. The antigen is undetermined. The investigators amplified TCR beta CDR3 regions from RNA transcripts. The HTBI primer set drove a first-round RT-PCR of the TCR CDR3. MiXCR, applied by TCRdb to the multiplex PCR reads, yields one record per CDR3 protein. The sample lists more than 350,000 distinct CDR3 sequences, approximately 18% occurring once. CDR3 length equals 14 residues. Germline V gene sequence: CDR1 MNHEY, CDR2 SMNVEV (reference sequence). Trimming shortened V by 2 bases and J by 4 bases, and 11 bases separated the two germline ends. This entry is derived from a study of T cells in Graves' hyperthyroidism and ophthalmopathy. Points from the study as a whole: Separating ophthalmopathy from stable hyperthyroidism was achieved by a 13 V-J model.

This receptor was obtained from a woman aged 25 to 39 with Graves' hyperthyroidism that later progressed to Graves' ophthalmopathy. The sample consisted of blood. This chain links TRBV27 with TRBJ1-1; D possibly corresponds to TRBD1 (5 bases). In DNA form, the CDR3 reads TGTGCCAGCAGTTTAGGGGGTAGTGGCACTGAAGCTTTCTTT. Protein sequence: CASSLGGSGTEAFF.